This paragraph reports one T cell receptor beta chain. Its cognate antigen has yet to be identified. No much larger clone exists at a distance of one base, and base qualities are not known. The CDR3 runs 12 amino acids, cysteine and phenylalanine included. Only CDR3 DNA is held: 36 bases, read in frame from base 1. CDR1 and CDR2 were assigned from the germline V gene (reference sequence) as DFQATT and SNEGSKA. V and J lose 5 bases and 3 bases, and a span of 8 bases separates them. These data originate in a study of CD8 T cells in ankylosing spondylitis (dated by TCRdb to the late 2010s). Context from the whole study: To find TCR variants linked to disease, the study profiled T cell receptor beta repertoires in ankylosing spondylitis patients and healthy donors. The full study cohort was made up of about 24 ankylosing spondylitis patients and roughly 100 healthy donors. Peripheral blood was sampled, and synovial fluid was also collected from ankylosing spondylitis patients. Here is what the overall study found, with its caveats: The disease-linked clones had a CD8+ phenotype and were found at relatively low frequencies in peripheral blood. The disease-linked clones were reported as significantly enriched in matched synovial fluid samples from ankylosing spondylitis patients. Some motif variants were previously reported in synovial fluid and blood of reactive arthritis patients, suggesting common disease-initiation mechanisms. Blood from ankylosing spondylitis patients appeared to be characterized by a TCR beta motif composed of about eight highly homologous amino acid variants.

The sequencing machine was an Illumina HiSeq 2500. Quantitative 5'-RACE with molecular barcodes was the method used to prepare the TCR beta libraries. In the authors' own workflow: Disease-linked TCR variants were identified with a new computational method built on a probabilistic model of VDJ rearrangement. Using fastp at Q25 and MiXCR, TCRdb reprocessed the public reads and kept productive beta chains. Here each entry gathers all rows of one CDR3 protein and keeps the most common genes and DNA. TCRdb's processing, not the study's, gives the V and J calls here. The sample yields a few hundred thousand distinct CDR3 sequences; 6% to 8% were counted once. In total, the top ten clones hold 14% of the sample.

The sequencing sample was made of blood, either unsorted or a sorted T cell fraction (not recorded which). The receptor chain draws on TRBV20-1 and TRBJ1-5, with no D gene named confidently. This sequence was found in a male donor with ankylosing spondylitis. The CDR3 in this case is CSAYDINQPQHF. The DNA reads TGCAGTGCTTACGACATCAATCAGCCCCAGCATTTT.